Each of the 8 T cell receptor beta chains below was sequenced from the same sample in a study of CD8+ T cells in alopecia areata. Regarding treatment: oral pan-JAK inhibitor, 5-10 mg twice daily. Extraction of RNA preceded its reverse transcription into cDNA, which served as the sequencing template. The protocol was immunoSEQ multiplex PCR, while the TCRdb copy is restricted to in-frame clones and leaves out a portion. The table lists about 210,000 clones, 64% of them singletons. Sequencing was performed on CD4+ T cells sorted from blood, taken at week 4, from a patient treated with tofacitinib. The receptors come from a human donor with alopecia areata.

This clone was found a few times. The rearrangement links TRBV7-2 to TRBJ1-1; D gene ambiguous. This CDR3 is built from 14 residues. Trimming removed 0 bases at V and 7 bases at J, with 12 bases between. Germline-derived CDR1 and CDR2 are SGHTA and FQGNSA. The CDR3 DNA follows: TGTGCCAGCAGCTTAGCGGTCCAGAACCGTGAAGCTTTCTTT. This codes for CASSLAVQNREAFF.

Points on this clone: A junction boundary mismatches the germline segment, possibly from a read error. The chain links TRBV7-7 to TRBJ2-1; D gene unclear. This CDR3 contains 13 residues. The germline gives CDR1 SSHAT, CDR2 FNYEAQ (reference sequence). In DNA, the CDR3 is TGTGCTAGCAGCTTAGGAGTGGACAATGAGCAGTTCTTC. Translated, it gives CASSLGVDNEQFF.

A few counts support this clone. Other DNA sequences in this specimen translate into the identical CDR3. This sequence joins TRBV6-5 and TRBJ2-5; 10 nucleotides match TRBD2. Losses at the gene ends were 6 bases for V and 5 bases for J; bases not matched to a gene: 3. Germline V lookup: CDR1 MNHEY, CDR2 SVGAGI. CDR3 length equals 13 residues. The CDR3 coding sequence is TGTGCCAGCAGCCCTAGCGGGGGTGAGACCCAGTACTTC. Translating gives CASSPSGGETQYF.

This chain joins TRBV30 and TRBJ1-2; D might be TRBD1 (5 bases). CDR3 length: 15 residues. Germline V gene data show CDR1 as GTSNPN and CDR2 as SVGIG (reference sequence). The V gene lost 2 bases and the J gene lost 8 bases, with 21 bases spanning the gap. DNA for the CDR3: TGTGCCTGGAGTCCGCGGGACCGTAAGGTGGAAGGCTACACCTTC. Its protein product is CAWSPRDRKVEGYTF.

The rearrangement links TRBV7-2 to TRBJ2-1; 9 bases match TRBD1. The junction had 6 bases not matched to a gene; V was cut back by 4 bases and J by 14 bases. CDR3 length: 12 residues. The germline V gene encodes CDR1 SGHTA and CDR2 FQGNSA. The CDR3 loop is CASSSLQGAEFF. DNA for the CDR3: TGTGCCAGCAGCTCACTACAGGGGGCAGAGTTCTTC.

On this clone itself: The sample carries other DNA sequences with the same CDR3. The chain employs TRBV30 and TRBJ2-3; the D is unclear. CDR1 is GTSNPN and CDR2 is SVGIG in the germline V gene (reference sequence). The CDR3 totals 12 residues. V shed 0 bases and J shed 0 bases, with 1 base lying between them. The CDR3 here is CAWSVSTDTQYF. CDR3 coding DNA: TGTGCCTGGAGTGTCAGCACAGATACGCAGTATTTT.

The J gene is TRBJ2-1, the V gene TRBV30; D assignment may be TRBD1 or TRBD2 (6 bases each). Germline lookup yields CDR1 GTSNPN and CDR2 SVGIG (reference sequence). The CDR3 runs to 16 residues. Trimming stripped 3 bases from V and 0 bases from J, with 15 bases between. The CDR3 nucleotides read TGTGCCTGGAGGGGAGGACAGTCCGACTCCTACAATGAGCAGTTCTTC. This translates into CAWRGGQSDSYNEQFF.

The chain has TRBV30 and TRBJ2-1; unclear D gene. The CDR3 runs 12 residues. Germline V lookup: CDR1 GTSNPN, CDR2 SVGIG (reference sequence). V was trimmed by 3 bases and J by 9 bases, leaving 12 bases between them. The CDR3 coding sequence is TGTGCCTGGAGCCCGACAAGTGGTGAGCAGTTCTTC. As protein: CAWSPTSGEQFF.